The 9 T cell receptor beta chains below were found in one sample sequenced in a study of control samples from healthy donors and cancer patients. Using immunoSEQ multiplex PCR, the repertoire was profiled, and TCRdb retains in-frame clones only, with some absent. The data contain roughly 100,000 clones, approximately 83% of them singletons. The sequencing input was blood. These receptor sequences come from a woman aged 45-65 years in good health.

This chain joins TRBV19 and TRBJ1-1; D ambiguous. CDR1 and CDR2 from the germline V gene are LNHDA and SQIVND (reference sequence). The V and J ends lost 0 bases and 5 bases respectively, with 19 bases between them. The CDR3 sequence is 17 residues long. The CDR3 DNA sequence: TGTGCCAGTAGTATAGATACAGAAGAGGTCGGCGATACTGAAGCTTTCTTT. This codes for CASSIDTEEVGDTEAFF.

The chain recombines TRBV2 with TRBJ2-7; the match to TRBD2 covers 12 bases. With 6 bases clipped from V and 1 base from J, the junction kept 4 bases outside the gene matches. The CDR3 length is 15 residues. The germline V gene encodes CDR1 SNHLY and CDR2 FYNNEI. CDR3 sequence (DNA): TGTGCCAGCAGGCCTACTAGCGGGGGGTCCTACGAGCAGTACTTC. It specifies CASRPTSGGSYEQYF.

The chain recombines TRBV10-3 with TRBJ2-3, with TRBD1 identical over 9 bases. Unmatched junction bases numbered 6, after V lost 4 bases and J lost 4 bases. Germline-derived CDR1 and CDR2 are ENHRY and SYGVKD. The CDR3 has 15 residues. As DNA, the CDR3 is TGTGCCATCAGTGCCGACAGGGGGGAAGCAGATACGCAGTATTTT. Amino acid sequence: CAISADRGEADTQYF.

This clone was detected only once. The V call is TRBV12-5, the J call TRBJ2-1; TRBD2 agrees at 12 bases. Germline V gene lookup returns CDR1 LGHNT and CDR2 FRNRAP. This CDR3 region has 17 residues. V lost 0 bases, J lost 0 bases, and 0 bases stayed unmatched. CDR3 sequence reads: CASGLVTSGSSYNEQFF. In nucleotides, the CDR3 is TGTGCTAGTGGTTTGGTGACTAGCGGGAGCTCCTACAATGAGCAGTTCTTC.

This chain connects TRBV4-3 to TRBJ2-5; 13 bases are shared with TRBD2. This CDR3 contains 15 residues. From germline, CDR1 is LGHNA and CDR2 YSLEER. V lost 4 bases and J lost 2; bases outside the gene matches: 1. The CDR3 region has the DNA TGCGCCAGCAGCCTGGGACTAGCGGGGCAAGAGACCCAGTACTTC. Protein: CASSLGLAGQETQYF.

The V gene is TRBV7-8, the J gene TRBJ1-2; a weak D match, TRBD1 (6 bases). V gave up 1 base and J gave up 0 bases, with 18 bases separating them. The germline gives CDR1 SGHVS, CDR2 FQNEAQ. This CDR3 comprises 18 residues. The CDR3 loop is CASSLGVGRGIPNYGYTF. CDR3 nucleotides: TGTGCCAGCAGCTTAGGTGTCGGGAGGGGGATACCTAACTATGGCTACACCTTC.

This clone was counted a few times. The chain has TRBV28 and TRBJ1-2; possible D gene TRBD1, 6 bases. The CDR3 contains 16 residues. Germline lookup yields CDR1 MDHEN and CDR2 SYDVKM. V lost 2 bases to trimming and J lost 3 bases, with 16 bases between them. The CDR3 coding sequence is TGTGCCAGCAGTTTAGACCGAGGGGGGCCTTACTATGGCTACACCTTC. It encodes CASSLDRGGPYYGYTF.

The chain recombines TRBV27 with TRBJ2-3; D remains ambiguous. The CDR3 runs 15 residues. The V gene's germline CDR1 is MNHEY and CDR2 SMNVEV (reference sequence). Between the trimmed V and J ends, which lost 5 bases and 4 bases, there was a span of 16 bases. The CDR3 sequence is CASSDESRLADTQYF. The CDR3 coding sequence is TGTGCCAGCAGTGACGAGTCCCGTCTCGCAGATACGCAGTATTTT.

The CDR3 coding sequence is TGTGCCAGTAGTATAGAGGGACTAGCTCACAATGAGCAGTTCTTC. Protein: CASSIEGLAHNEQFF. V is TRBV19 and J is TRBJ2-1; 9 nucleotides agree with TRBD2. The CDR3 runs to 15 residues. CDR1 is LNHDA, CDR2 SQIVND, per germline (reference sequence). V trimming: 0 bases; J trimming: 5 bases; junction bases outside the gene matches: 2.